This TCR beta chain was identified in a study of T cells after yellow fever vaccination. Turning to the study itself: Low-cell-number fractions were prepared with SMART-Seq v4 Ultra Low Input.

Notes on the study in general: Across the CD4 and CD8 compartments, a small share of clonotypes was present in both. Post-booster repertoires contained most primary-vaccination clones again (96% CD4, 88% CD8).

Conversion of TCR transcripts into cDNA relied on 5'RACE template switching, which added a universal primer site and UMIs. Each CDR3 protein gets one entry after TCRdb re-called the 5' RACE reads with MiXCR. This table holds fewer than 150,000 distinct CDR3 sequences, 7.7% found once. As regards this clonotype: As yet, its antigen is unknown. Just one base apart from a much larger clone, this may be a read error.

Per germline, CDR1 MNHEY and CDR2 SMNVEV (reference sequence). The CDR3 is 14 residues long. The TCR sequence derives from a young man who received the YFV17D yellow fever vaccine. This specimen consisted of CD4+ T cells sorted from PBMCs, obtained 5 days after the yellow fever booster vaccination. V usage is TRBV27 and J usage is TRBJ2-7; 8 bases are shared with TRBD2. The CDR3 sequence is CTSRRGGGSYEQYF. For the CDR3, the DNA is TGTACCAGCCGACGGGGCGGGGGGAGCTACGAGCAGTACTTC.